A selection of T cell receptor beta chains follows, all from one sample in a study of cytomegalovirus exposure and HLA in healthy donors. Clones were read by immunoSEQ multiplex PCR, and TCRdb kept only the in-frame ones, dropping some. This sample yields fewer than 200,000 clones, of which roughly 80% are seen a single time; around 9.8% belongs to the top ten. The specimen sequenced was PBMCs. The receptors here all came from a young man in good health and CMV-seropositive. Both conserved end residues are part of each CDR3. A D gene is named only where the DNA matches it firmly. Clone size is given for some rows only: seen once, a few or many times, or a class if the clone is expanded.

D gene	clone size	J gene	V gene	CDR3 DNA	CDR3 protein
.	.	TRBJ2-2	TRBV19	TGTGCCAGTAGTATAGATCAGGCTACTAGGAACACCGGGGAGCTGTTTTTT	CASSIDQATRNTGELFF
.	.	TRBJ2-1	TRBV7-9	TGTGCCAGCAGCTTCCCCTCTATGTCTGAGCAGTTCTTC	CASSFPSMSEQFF
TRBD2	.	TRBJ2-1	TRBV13	TGTGCCAGCAGCCAAGTCCGGGAGGTGTGGAATGAGCAGTTCTTC	CASSQVREVWNEQFF
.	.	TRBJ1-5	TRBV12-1	TGTGCCAGCAGCGACGGGACGGGGGATAGCAATCAGCCCCAGCATTTT	CASSDGTGDSNQPQHF
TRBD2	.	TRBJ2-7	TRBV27	TGTGCCAGCAGTTTATTGGGACTAGCAATCTACGAGCAGTACTTC	CASSLLGLAIYEQYF
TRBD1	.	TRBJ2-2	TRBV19	TGTGCCAGTACACCCGGGACAGGGGGCTCCGGGGAGCTGTTTTTT	CASTPGTGGSGELFF
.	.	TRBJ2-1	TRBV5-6	TGTGCCAGCAGCTTGGAGAGGTTGAATGAGCAGTTCTTC	CASSLERLNEQFF
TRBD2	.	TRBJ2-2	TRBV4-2	TGTGCCAGCAGCCAAGTAGCTCTAGCGGGGGGAGGGGTCGGGGAGCTGTTTTTT	CASSQVALAGGGVGELFF
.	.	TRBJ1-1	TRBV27	TGTGCCAGCAGTTTATTGACAGCTGGTCTTCATGAAGCTTTCTTT	CASSLLTAGLHEAFF
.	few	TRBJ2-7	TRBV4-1	TGCGCCAGCAGCCAAGATCTAGTGGCCCTGGAGCAGTACTTC	CASSQDLVALEQYF
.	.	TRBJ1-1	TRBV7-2	TGTGCCAGCAGCTTACAGGGTCGGAACACTGAAGCTTTCTTT	CASSLQGRNTEAFF
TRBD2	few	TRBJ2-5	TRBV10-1	TGCGCCAGCAGTCGACTAGCGGGAGAAGAGACCCAGTACTTC	CASSRLAGEETQYF
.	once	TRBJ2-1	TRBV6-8	TGTGCCAGCATCTTAGTATGCGTGTCGCAGTTCTTC	CASILVCVSQFF
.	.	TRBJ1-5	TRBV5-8	TGTGCCAGCAAACAGTATAGCAATCAGCCCCAGCATTTT	CASKQYSNQPQHF
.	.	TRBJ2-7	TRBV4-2	TGTGCCAGCAGCCAAGATGCGGGACGACGGAGCTCCTACGAGCAGTACTTC	CASSQDAGRRSSYEQYF
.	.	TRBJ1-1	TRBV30	TGTGCCTGGAGTGTAGGGGGGAACACTGAAGCTTTCTTT	CAWSVGGNTEAFF
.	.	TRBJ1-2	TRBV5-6	TGTGCCAGCAACTCAGACGGGTACTATGGCTACACCTTC	CASNSDGYYGYTF
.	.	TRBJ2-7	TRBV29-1	TGCAGCGTTTCCGGGACATCCTACGAGCAGTACTTC	CSVSGTSYEQYF
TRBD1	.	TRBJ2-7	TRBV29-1	TGCAGCGTTGAAGGGGACAGGCCGACCTACGAGCAGTACTTC	CSVEGDRPTYEQYF
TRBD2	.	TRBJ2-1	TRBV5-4	TGTGCCAGCAGCTTGACTAGCGGTACCTACAATGAGCAGTTCTTC	CASSLTSGTYNEQFF
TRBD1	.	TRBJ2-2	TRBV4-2	TGTGCCAGCAGCCGCTCCGGGACAGGGAACACCGGGGAGCTGTTTTTT	CASSRSGTGNTGELFF
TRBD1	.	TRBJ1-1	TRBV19	TGTGCCAGTACCTTGACAGGGGGCCTTCGCGGGAACACTGAAGCTTTCTTT	CASTLTGGLRGNTEAFF
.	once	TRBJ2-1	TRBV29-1	TGCAGCGTCGCTCGTGGACAATTAAACAATGAGCAGTTCTTC	CSVARGQLNNEQFF
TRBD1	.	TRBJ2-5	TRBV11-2	TGTGCCAGCAAGAAACAGGGGTCGGGAGAGACCCAGTACTTC	CASKKQGSGETQYF
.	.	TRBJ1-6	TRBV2	TGTGCCAGCAGTCCCCAGAATTCACCCCTCCACTTT	CASSPQNSPLHF
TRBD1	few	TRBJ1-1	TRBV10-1	TGCGCCAGCAGGGCACTAGACAGGGACAAAATGAACACTGAAGCTTTCTTT	CASRALDRDKMNTEAFF
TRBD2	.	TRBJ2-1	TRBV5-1	TGCGCCAGCAGCTCCATTAGCGGGGGGGGGTCCTACAATGAGCAGTTCTTC	CASSSISGGGSYNEQFF
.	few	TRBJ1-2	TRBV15	TGTGCCACCAGCATACAGGTAGCTAACTATGGCTACACCTTC	CATSIQVANYGYTF
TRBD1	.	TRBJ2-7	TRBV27	TGTGCCAGCAGTAGAACGGACAGGGGCCACGAGCAGTACTTC	CASSRTDRGHEQYF
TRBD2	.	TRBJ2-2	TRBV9	TGTGCCAGCCGGGAGGCAGGAAGGAACACCGGGGAGCTGTTTTTT	CASREAGRNTGELFF
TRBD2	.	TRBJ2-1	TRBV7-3	TGTGCCAGCAGCCACGGGGGGGCGGTGGATGAGCAGTTCTTC	CASSHGGAVDEQFF
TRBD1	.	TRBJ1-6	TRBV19	TGTGCCAGTAGTCTGGGACAGGGACATAATTCACCCCTCCACTTT	CASSLGQGHNSPLHF
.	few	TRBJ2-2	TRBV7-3	TGTGCCAGCAGCTTGGGCCCTGTCACCGGGGAGCTGTTTTTT	CASSLGPVTGELFF
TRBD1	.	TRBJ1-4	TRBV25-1	TGTGCCAGCAGTGAAGGGACAGGGGTGATCGGTGAAAAACTGTTTTTT	CASSEGTGVIGEKLFF
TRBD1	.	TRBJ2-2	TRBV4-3	TGCGCCAGCAGCCAAGAGGGGACAGGCTTTTCGTCGAACACCGGGGAGCTGTTTTTT	CASSQEGTGFSSNTGELFF
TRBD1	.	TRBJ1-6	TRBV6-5	TGTGCCAGCAGTTACTCAGCCGGGACAGGGAGCTCACCCCTCCACTTT	CASSYSAGTGSSPLHF
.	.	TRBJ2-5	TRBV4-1	TGCGCCAGCAGCCGGACTAAATGGGAAGAGACCCAGTACTTC	CASSRTKWEETQYF
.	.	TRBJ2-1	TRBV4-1	TGCGCCAGCAGCCAAGATCGTTCTAGATCCTCCTACAATGAGCAGTTCTTC	CASSQDRSRSSYNEQFF
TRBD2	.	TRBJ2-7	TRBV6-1	TGTGCCAGCAGTGAACAAAGTTGGGTAGCGGGAGCGTCTTTCGAGCAGTACTTC	CASSEQSWVAGASFEQYF
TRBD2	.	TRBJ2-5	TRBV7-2	TGTGCCAGCAGGAGACTAGCGGGGAGTTCAGAGACCCAGTACTTC	CASRRLAGSSETQYF
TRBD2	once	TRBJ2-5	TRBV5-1	TGCGCCAGCAGCAAAGGGACTAGCGGGGCTAGAGAGACCCAGTACTTC	CASSKGTSGARETQYF
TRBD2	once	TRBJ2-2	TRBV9	TGTGCCAGCAGCCCCCGTTTTCCAGCGGGGGTTACCGGGGAGCTGTTTTTT	CASSPRFPAGVTGELFF
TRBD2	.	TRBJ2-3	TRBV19	TGTGCCAGTAGTAACCGACTAGCGGGGGGAACAGATACGCAGTATTTT	CASSNRLAGGTDTQYF